What follows are 2 T cell receptor beta chains derived from one specimen sequenced in a study of neurological immune-mediated disorders. MiXCR, applied by TCRdb to the 5' RACE reads, yields one record per CDR3 protein. Here the sample spans about 74,000 distinct CDR3 sequences, around 5% being singletons. The sample comprised PBMCs. The receptor source for this set is a man between 18 and 35 years old with multiple sclerosis.

This chain joins TRBV20-1 and TRBJ2-1; D unclear. This CDR3 contains 12 residues. With 3 bases removed from V and 3 bases from J, the gap between germline ends came to 6 bases. Looked up from germline, CDR1 is DFQATT and CDR2 is SNEGSKA (reference sequence). The CDR3 DNA follows: TGCAGTGCTAGTGAGAACTACAATGAGCAGTTCTTC. This codes for CSASENYNEQFF.

Details on this clonotype: Since a much larger clone is just one base distant, this may be a read error. V is TRBV10-3 and J is TRBJ2-7; D not certain. V lost 2 bases, J lost 3 bases, and 11 bases lay in between. The V gene's germline CDR1 is ENHRY and CDR2 SYGVKD. The CDR3 sequence is 14 residues long. The CDR3 loop reads CAISERKGNYEQYF. The CDR3 region has the DNA TGTGCCATCAGTGAGCGAAAGGGAAACTACGAGCAGTACTTC.